This is a list of T cell receptor beta chains from one sample in a study of cytomegalovirus exposure and HLA in healthy donors. Assay used: immunoSEQ multiplex PCR; TCRdb lists only in-frame clones, some missing. The sample holds 120,000 or so clones, roughly 80% seen once. The sequenced sample was PBMCs. The receptor source for this set is a man aged 45 to 65 in good health and CMV-seropositive. Both conserved end residues are trimmed from each CDR3. The D gene is left open where the match is weak.

j_gene | v_gene | d_gene | CDR3aa
TRBJ2-1 | TRBV5-1 | TRBD1 | ASSPGQGGHNEQF
TRBJ2-7 | TRBV29-1 | TRBD2 | SVRGGGTYEQY
TRBJ1-6 | TRBV5-4 | - | ASSLAGTYNSPLH
TRBJ1-2 | TRBV11-3 | - | ASSPRGGYT
TRBJ2-3 | TRBV6-6 | TRBD1 | ASSRQGAGQDTQY
TRBJ2-2 | TRBV5-1 | TRBD1 | ASSIIPGQGITGELF
TRBJ2-5 | TRBV12-5 | TRBD2 | ASGPGIAGDGQETQY
TRBJ1-2 | TRBV2 | TRBD1 | ASTRQGGAGYGYT
TRBJ2-2 | TRBV10-1 | - | ASRNGGSTGELF
TRBJ2-7 | TRBV29-1 | - | SAWTFSGQY
TRBJ1-5 | TRBV6-1 | - | ASTGGSGNQPQH
TRBJ2-6 | TRBV5-1 | TRBD2 | ASAGRAVSGANVLT
TRBJ2-3 | TRBV7-9 | - | ASSWSSENTDTQY
TRBJ1-2 | TRBV7-6 | - | ASSSNRERGYT
TRBJ1-1 | TRBV30 | TRBD1 | AWSSTGGIKAEAF
TRBJ1-1 | TRBV28 | - | ASSAGDGNTEAF
TRBJ2-6 | TRBV28 | - | ASNLEGAGANVLT
TRBJ1-4 | TRBV27 | - | ASSPTAGVNEKLF
TRBJ2-2 | TRBV30 | TRBD2 | ARTGGQSTGELF
TRBJ2-5 | TRBV7-9 | TRBD1 | ASSYRDRKEATQY